The clone carrying this T cell receptor (beta chain) was detected ten times or more. The sample comes from a study of spatial heterogeneity in lung cancer. The overall study: The library had UMIs, and each TCR and UMI pair averaged more than ten raw reads.

V lost 5 bases and J lost 0; bases outside the gene matches: 6. Looked up from germline, CDR1 is MNHEY and CDR2 is SVGEGT. This CDR3 is 17 amino acids long. One entry per CDR3 protein, called by TCRdb with MiXCR from the 5' RACE reads. The data contain more than 4,500 distinct CDR3 sequences, around 2.7% of them seen just once; the ten biggest clones take up approximately 25%. Time point reported: sample taken at primary tumor resection. The donor population consisted of some 70 patients with untreated, early-stage non-small cell lung cancer. Whole RNA obtained from tumor, nontumor lung or frozen PBMC underwent sequencing without sorting.

The sequencing here drew on normal lung tissue next to the tumor, taken at surgery. The chain has TRBV6-2 or TRBV6-3 and TRBJ2-6; 8 nucleotides match TRBD2. This sequence originates from a male donor with early-stage non-small cell lung cancer. The CDR3 reads CASSEAGVYSGANVLTF. DNA for the CDR3: TGTGCCAGCAGTGAAGCGGGGGTTTACTCTGGGGCCAACGTCCTGACTTTC.